This TCR beta chain was identified in a study of vaccination and CD4 T cells after COVID-19. On the study more broadly: A positive SARS-CoV-2 nasal swab PCR result was recorded for each convalescent patient; nine were mild and one severe.

Treatment here: approximately 11-day PBMC culture with coronavirus spike peptide pools or control peptides (ViraFEST assay). For ViraFEST, peptide pools expanded antigen-specific T cells, after which the TCRs were sequenced. Trimming took off 5 bases at V and 8 bases at J, with 18 bases between the two ends. From germline, CDR1 is MNHEY and CDR2 SMNVEV (reference sequence). This CDR3 region has 14 residues. Turning to this clonotype: What it binds is unknown.

The Oncomine TCR Beta short-read assay sequenced DNA from cultured CD4+ T cells. Using its own MiXCR run on the PCR reads, TCRdb lists one record per CDR3 protein. Of roughly 11,000 distinct CDR3 sequences in the sample, 59% were seen once. The sequenced sample was CD4+ T cells from blood, cultured in vitro. The TCR originated in a human donor who had recovered from COVID-19. This chain links TRBV27 with TRBJ1-2; TRBD1 is a possible D gene (5 bases). CDR3 loop: CASSKRDRGSGYTF. The DNA of the CDR3 is TGTGCCAGCAGTAAAAGGGACCGGGGAAGCGGCTACACCTTC.